The rows below give T cell receptor beta chains drawn from one sample of a study of shared clonotypes between healthy human individuals. TCRdb's copy holds only in-frame clones and misses some; the assay was immunoSEQ multiplex PCR. The sample carries roughly 1,000,000 clones, around three quarters recorded once. Sequencing was done on a sample of memory CD4+ T cells from PBMCs. The receptors were sampled from a young man in good health. Some clones in this sample may be carry-over from other donors' samples. CDR3s leave out the opening cysteine and the closing phenylalanine or tryptophan. Clone size is shown for a subset of rows, as once, few, many or a class of expanded clone.

size	V	J	length	CDR3
.	TRBV7-2	TRBJ2-3	12	ASSLGGSIDTQY
.	TRBV19	TRBJ1-1	13	ASSIGEAEATEAF
.	TRBV2	TRBJ1-2	11	ASSDGEAYGYT
.	TRBV5-1	TRBJ2-2	14	ASNRLAGGNTGELF
.	TRBV29-1	TRBJ2-3	10	SGGGGTDTQY
.	TRBV7-7	TRBJ2-7	11	ASRQGQTYEQY
.	TRBV7-9	TRBJ1-2	13	ASSQGAETNYGYT
.	TRBV5-6	TRBJ2-1	12	ASSRTSVNNEQF
.	TRBV9	TRBJ2-7	13	ASSVDVTGTYEQY
.	TRBV11-2	TRBJ1-3	14	ASSLVGRGQGNTIY
.	TRBV7-6	TRBJ1-1	17	ASSHHSSKGRGLRTEAF
.	TRBV18	TRBJ2-7	11	ASSRTGGYEQY
.	TRBV5-1	TRBJ2-1	13	ASSLVAESYNEQF
once	TRBV5-4	TRBJ2-1	14	ASSHAGQVPYNEQF
once	TRBV5-1	TRBJ2-4	13	ASSLAAGGENIQY
.	TRBV14	TRBJ2-7	11	ASSQVEWGAKY
.	TRBV11-2	TRBJ2-4	13	ASSVIRGAKNIQY
.	TRBV4-1	TRBJ1-1	13	ASSPKPGPNTEAF
.	TRBV2	TRBJ1-5	11	ASSERVRQPQH
once	TRBV21-1	TRBJ1-2	15	ASSKERGQGEHYGYT
.	TRBV9	TRBJ2-1	13	ASNEGGVSYNEQF
.	TRBV9	TRBJ2-2	14	ASSVEIAGGAGELF
.	TRBV28	TRBJ2-7	14	ASSSPRGGSSYEQY
.	TRBV6-6	TRBJ2-7	11	ATGHGSSYEQY
.	TRBV27	TRBJ2-2	14	ASSFIGPTNTGELF
.	TRBV11-2	TRBJ2-1	13	ASSLGSGSGYEQF
many	TRBV28	TRBJ1-1	11	ASSLVGGSEAF
.	TRBV28	TRBJ2-7	10	ASCFRGYEQY
.	TRBV19	TRBJ1-1	12	ASSIGTPNTEAF
.	TRBV5-4	TRBJ1-2	13	ASSLGTVQGRGYT
once	TRBV5-4	TRBJ2-2	13	ASSIWGTNTGELF
.	TRBV5-8	TRBJ1-5	12	ASSRGTGNQLQH
.	TRBV29-1	TRBJ2-1	9	SVESGNEQF
few	TRBV13	TRBJ2-2	12	ASSLVTVTGELF
.	TRBV9	TRBJ2-3	13	ASSDADRETDTQY
.	TRBV5-4	.	13	ASSPPVGGQETQY
.	TRBV5-1	TRBJ2-7	14	ASSPTIPGQDYEQY
.	TRBV4-2	TRBJ2-1	14	ASSQGGEDFYNEQF
.	TRBV20-1	TRBJ2-3	9	SAPESDTQY
.	TRBV6-6	TRBJ2-7	12	ASSTGGQGHEQY
once	TRBV6-1	TRBJ1-2	12	ASRPAGSRYGYT
few	TRBV7-2	TRBJ1-5	11	ASSYRGGQPQH
.	TRBV14	TRBJ1-2	10	ASSQDVRGYT
.	TRBV5-1	TRBJ2-5	11	ASSLTPQETQY
.	TRBV10-3	TRBJ2-7	12	AISGQGGRDEQY
.	TRBV28	TRBJ2-7	11	ARSGPRPYEQY
.	TRBV18	TRBJ2-2	12	ASSPPGRTGELF
few	TRBV18	TRBJ1-4	11	ASRGGPLEKLF
.	TRBV2	TRBJ1-4	14	ASSEWSGQAHEKLF
.	TRBV6-5	TRBJ2-1	13	ASSSRREAHNEQF
.	TRBV7-2	TRBJ2-7	15	ASSRLSIAGGAYEQY
.	TRBV27	TRBJ2-1	10	ASRTSGREQF
once	TRBV9	TRBJ2-6	16	ASSGRVATISGANVLT
.	TRBV2	TRBJ2-1	12	ASSEGRSYNEQF
.	TRBV29-1	TRBJ2-7	12	SVGGSGTSYEQY
.	TRBV7-6	TRBJ2-3	14	ASSQNPTGGRDTQY
.	TRBV27	TRBJ2-7	13	ASSANRVSVHEQY
.	TRBV7-9	TRBJ1-2	13	ASNHVRQGGHDYT
.	TRBV5-1	TRBJ2-1	11	ASSSDVTGEQF